This T cell receptor beta chain was retrieved from a study of Graves' ophthalmopathy and Graves' hyperthyroidism. Broader study findings: Cross-validated, the 13-signature model showed 87.88%/81.08% sensitivity/specificity, and 80%/75% in the test set. Most expanded clonotypes from thyroid (those above 0.001 frequency) were also found in blood.

V lost 4 bases and J 6 bases, leaving 12 bases between the germline ends. There are 12 residues in the CDR3. CDR1 is SQVTM and CDR2 is ANQGSEA in the germline V gene. In this cohort, patients with other autoimmune diseases, uncontrolled infections, pregnancy or lactation were excluded. TCR beta CDR3 regions were amplified from RNA transcripts. The authors performed first-round RT-PCR with HTBI primers and then a second-round multiplex PCR. A single record per CDR3 protein comes from TCRdb applying MiXCR to the multiplex PCR reads. Among fewer than 650,000 distinct CDR3 sequences listed, about 20% were seen once. This clonotype was seen ten or more times. What it binds is unknown.

The genes are TRBV29-1 and TRBJ1-2, with D unresolved. The sequence was collected from a woman aged 18-29 years with stable Graves' hyperthyroidism. Some clones in this sample may be carry-over from other donors' samples. Sequencing was carried out using peripheral blood. CDR3 bases: TGCAGCGTTGCTGATGGATTCCATGGCTACACCTTC. This gives the protein CSVADGFHGYTF.